This T cell receptor (beta chain) was observed in a study of STAT5B mutations in CD4+ large granular lymphocyte leukemia (dated 2022 in TCRdb). Broadly, across the study: Among healthy controls, the CDR3 'QG' motif was associated with a particular HLA allele. The study compared the TCRbeta repertoires of patients with CD4+ T-cell large granular lymphocyte leukemia against the TCRbeta repertoires of healthy blood donors. Flow cytometry on FACSCanto II or FACSVerse showed that the purified fractions were more than 95% pure among lymphocytes.

Turning to this clone: It has no known antigen specificity. No qualities accompany the bases; no much larger clone lies one base away.

Healthy controls were some 35 blood donors whose buffy coats came from the Finnish Red Cross blood service. All TCR-sequenced material derived from peripheral blood: patient blood samples and healthy donor buffy coats. Peripheral blood mononuclear cells were isolated by Ficoll-Hypaque gradient centrifugation. CD4+ cells were magnetically purified from the buffy coats of healthy controls. The Gentra Puregene Cell and Tissue kit was used for genomic DNA extraction, and quantification was performed on a Qubit 2.0 fluorometer. CDR1 and CDR2 were assigned from the germline V gene as ENHRY and SYGVKD. For this chain, trimming is 8 bases at the V end and 1 base at the J end, and the number of junction bases without a gene match is 4. The CDR3 runs 13 residues from the cysteine to the phenylalanine. Of all the DNA, just the CDR3 is kept, 39 bases in frame from base 1. Overall results and qualifications from the work: CD4-sorted patient repertoires appeared more clonal than healthy CD4+ repertoires, and this difference persisted after removing the putative leukemic clones. TRBV06-family usage was enriched among the top patient clones (8/27) compared with healthy controls (2/35). The data were not HLA-matched, and the relatively small sample size could explain the higher clonality seen in CD4+ compared with CD8+ T-LGLL. Each patient's main leukemic clonotypes were private, but approximately 27% of these clonotypes showed up at low frequency in the non-leukemic repertoires of other patients.

The immunoSEQ assay at survey resolution was used to sequence TCRbeta rearrangements from genomic DNA. In the authors' own workflow: In the TCR sequencing data, the lowest productive clonotype frequency that could be detected was 2.59 x 10-5. Only productive TCRbeta rearrangements, meaning sequences that were complete and in-frame, were kept for the analyses. Simpson clonality, calculated in the immunoSEQ Analyzer version 3.0, was used as the measure of sample clonality. Clones were grouped by frequency into very rare, small, medium, large (1-20%) or hyperexpanded (>20%) categories. OLGA 1.2.3 estimated generation probabilities, VDJtools produced V-gene circos plots, VDJdb was queried for specificities, and GLIPH identified CDR3 motifs. Sourced from immuneACCESS, this table was stored by TCRdb with only in-frame sequences that have V and J called. A share of the clones is absent; for the studies checked, an unresolved V gene accounts for under half, and the remainder has no known explanation. The D gene and trimming were derived from the DNA, and the V and J assignments and clone size from that table. In all, the sample holds 40,000 to 45,000 clones, and 81% of those were seen once. The ten largest account for 3% to 4.5% of the sample.

The receptor comes from a human donor in good health. The sequenced sample was CD4+ T cells from blood buffy coats. The rearranged segments are TRBV10-3 and TRBJ2-7, with 8 junctional bases fitting TRBD2. Here is the DNA: TGTGCCATCCAACTAGCGGTATCCTACGAGCAGTACTTC. It encodes CAIQLAVSYEQYF.